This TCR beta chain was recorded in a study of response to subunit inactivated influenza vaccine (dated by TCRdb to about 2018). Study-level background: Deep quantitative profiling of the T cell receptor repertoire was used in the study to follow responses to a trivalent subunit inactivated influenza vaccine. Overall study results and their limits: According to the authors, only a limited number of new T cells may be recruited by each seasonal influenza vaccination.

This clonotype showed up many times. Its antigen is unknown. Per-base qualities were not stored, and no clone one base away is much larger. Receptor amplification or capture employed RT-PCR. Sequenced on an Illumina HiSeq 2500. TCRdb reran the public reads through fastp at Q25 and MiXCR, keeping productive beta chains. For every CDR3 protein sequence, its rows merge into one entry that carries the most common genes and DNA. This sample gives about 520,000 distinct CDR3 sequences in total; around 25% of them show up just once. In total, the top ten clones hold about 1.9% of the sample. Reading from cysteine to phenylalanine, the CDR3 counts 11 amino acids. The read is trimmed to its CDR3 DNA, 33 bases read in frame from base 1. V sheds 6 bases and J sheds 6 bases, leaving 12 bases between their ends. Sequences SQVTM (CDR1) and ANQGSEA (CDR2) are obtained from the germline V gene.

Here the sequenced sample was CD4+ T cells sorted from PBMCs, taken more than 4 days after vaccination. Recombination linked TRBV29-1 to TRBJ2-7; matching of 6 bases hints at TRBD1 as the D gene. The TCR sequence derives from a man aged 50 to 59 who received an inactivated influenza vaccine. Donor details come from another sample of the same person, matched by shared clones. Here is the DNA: TGCAGCGTCGGTTTGGGGGCCGAGCAGTACTTC. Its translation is CSVGLGAEQYF.